This T cell receptor (beta chain) stems from a study of OX40 agonist ivuxolimab in advanced cancers. Turning to the overall study: Ivuxolimab, which targeted the costimulatory receptor OX40 (CD134), was an agonistic, fully human IgG2 monoclonal antibody. Intravenous ivuxolimab was administered to patients every 2 weeks at six dose levels: 0.01, 0.1, 0.3, 1.5, 3 and 10 mg/kg. Among the roughly 50 dose-escalation patients, around 20 had hepatocellular carcinoma, roughly 15 melanoma, 9 renal cell carcinoma and 9 head and neck cancer. In the dose-escalation cohort, 75% to 90% of patients were male, and the mean age was 60 years with a range of roughly 20 to 85. Patients were allowed to have had prior anti-PD-1, anti-PD-L1 or anti-CTLA-4 therapy, and 30% to 50% of the dose-escalation patients had previously received checkpoint inhibitors. Partial responses occurred in three dose-escalation patients, of whom one had hepatocellular carcinoma and two had cutaneous melanoma. Peripheral TCRbeta sequencing aimed to test whether ivuxolimab altered TCR sequence diversity and caused clonal T-cell expansion. The monotherapy dose-escalation portion (N of about 47 patients) of the phase I ivuxolimab trial is reported in the paper. Here is what the overall study found, with its caveats: Which antigens the clonally expanded peripheral T cells were specific for was not determined. On average, CD8+ T cells showed more expanded clones than CD4+ T cells after ivuxolimab. Partial responders in the 0.1-3.0 mg/kg groups had among the lowest normalized peripheral clonal expansion, especially among CD8+ T cells. Low levels of normalized T-cell clonal expansion were also seen in some patients who did not respond. At doses of 0.1 to 3.0 mg/kg, clonal expansion of both CD4+ and CD8+ T cells in blood was seen between baseline and week 6.

Genomic DNA was isolated from the sorted cells so that the TCRbeta CDR3 region could be sequenced. The immunoSEQ Assay was used to sequence the TCRbeta CDR3 regions. This immuneACCESS table, as held by TCRdb, lists in-frame sequences with V and J called but not all clones. Of the missing ones, under half trace to an unresolved V gene in checked studies; the others have no known cause. The sample table holds under 85,000 clones, of which 85% were seen once. The top ten constitute under 0.9% of the sample. CDR1 and CDR2 are read off the germline V gene (reference sequence) as SEHNR and FQNEAQ. Including the terminal cysteine and phenylalanine, the CDR3 comprises 14 residues. CDR3 DNA is the only sequence kept; it has 42 bases, read in frame from the first base. Between the V and J ends, shortened by 5 bases and 8 bases respectively, the junction contains 18 bases. Concerning this clone: Its antigen remains undetermined. It has no much larger one-base neighbor in the sample; base qualities were not kept.

The trial excluded patients who had a history of autoimmune disease or were on systemic immunosuppression. Peripheral blood for TCR sequencing was drawn from every dose cohort at baseline, at cycle 4 day 1 and at cycle 7 day 1. The samples were taken from a phase I, first-in-human, multicenter, open-label dose-escalation trial of ivuxolimab. Adults with locally advanced or metastatic head and neck squamous cell, hepatocellular, melanoma or renal cell carcinoma were enrolled in the trial. Before TCR sequencing, CD4+ T cells and CD8+ T cells were sorted from peripheral blood as separate populations. The TCR was taken from an adult with an advanced solid tumor such as melanoma, head and neck, liver or kidney cancer. The chain couples TRBV7-9 to TRBJ1-2, with the identity of the D gene unclear. The sample consisted of CD4+ or CD8+ T cells sorted from blood, taken in a trial of the OX40 agonist ivuxolimab. The CDR3 loop reads CASSHGKEAGGYTF. The base sequence is TGTGCCAGCAGCCATGGGAAGGAGGCTGGGGGCTACACCTTC.